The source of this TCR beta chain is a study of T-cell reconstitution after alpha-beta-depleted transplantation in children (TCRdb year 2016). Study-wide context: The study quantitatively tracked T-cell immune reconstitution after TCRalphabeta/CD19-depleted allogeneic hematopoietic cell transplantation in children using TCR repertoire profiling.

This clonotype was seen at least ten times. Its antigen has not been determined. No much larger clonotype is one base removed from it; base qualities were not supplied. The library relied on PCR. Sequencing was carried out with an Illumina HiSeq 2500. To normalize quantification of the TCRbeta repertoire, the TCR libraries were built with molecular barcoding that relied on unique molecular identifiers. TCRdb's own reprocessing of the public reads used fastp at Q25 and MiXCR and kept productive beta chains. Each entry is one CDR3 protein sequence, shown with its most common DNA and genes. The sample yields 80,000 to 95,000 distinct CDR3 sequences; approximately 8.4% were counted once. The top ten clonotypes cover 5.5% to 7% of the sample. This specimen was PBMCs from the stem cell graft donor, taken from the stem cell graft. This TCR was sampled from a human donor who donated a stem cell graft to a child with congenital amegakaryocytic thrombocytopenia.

In nucleotide form, the sequence is TGCAGTGCTAGAGATCTGCCTAGCGTCACCTACGAGCAGTACTTC. Its protein product is CSARDLPSVTYEQYF. The rearrangement combines TRBV20-1 with TRBJ2-7; TRBD2 might be the D gene, on 6 matching bases. Taken from the germline V gene (reference sequence), the CDR1 and CDR2 loops are DFQATT and SNEGSKA. The V and J ends are trimmed by 0 bases and 2 bases, leaving 14 bases between them. The CDR3 spans 15 residues, from the cysteine through the phenylalanine. CDR3 DNA only is kept here, 45 bases in frame from base 1.